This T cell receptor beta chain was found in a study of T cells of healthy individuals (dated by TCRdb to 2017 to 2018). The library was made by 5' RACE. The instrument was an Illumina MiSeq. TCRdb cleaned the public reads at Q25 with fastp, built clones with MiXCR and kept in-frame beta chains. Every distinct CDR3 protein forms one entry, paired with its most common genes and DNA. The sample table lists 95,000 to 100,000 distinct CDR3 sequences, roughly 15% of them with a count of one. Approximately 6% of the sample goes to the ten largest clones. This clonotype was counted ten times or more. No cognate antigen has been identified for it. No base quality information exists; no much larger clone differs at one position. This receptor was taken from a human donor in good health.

The CDR3 region: CSVESRSGGSYTF. The bases read TGCAGCGTTGAATCCCGCAGTGGAGGGAGCTACACCTTC. The receptor chain draws on TRBV29-1 and TRBJ1-2; the D gene assignment is ambiguous. From the cysteine up to the phenylalanine, the CDR3 has a length of 13 residues. Only the CDR3 DNA stays, 39 bases, in frame from base 1. Per the germline V gene, SQVTM is the CDR1 and ANQGSEA is the CDR2. The trim is 2 bases for V and 9 bases for J, with a gap of 16 bases between the germline ends. Full variable domain (CDR3 extended with the reference TRBV29-1 and TRBJ1-2 proteins): SAVISQKPSRDICQRGTSLTIQCQVDSQVTMMFWYRQQPGQSLTLIATANQGSEATYESGFVIDKFPISRPNLTFSTLTVSNMSPEDSSIYLCSVESRSGGSYTFGSGTRLTVV.